These T cell receptor beta chains were read from a single sample in a study of T cells in Graves' hyperthyroidism and ophthalmopathy. A single record per CDR3 protein comes from TCRdb applying MiXCR to the multiplex PCR reads. The sample includes about 210,000 distinct CDR3 sequences, roughly 18% of them seen just once. The sequencing input was blood. The origin of the receptors is a man in his forties or fifties with Graves' hyperthyroidism. The CDR3 runs from the conserved cysteine through the conserved F or W. D genes are given only for firm matches. For some rows the clone size is stated as once, few or many, or as a class when expanded; others skip it.

CASSLWGGRNTEAFF | TGTGCCAGCAGTTTATGGGGGGGCCGGAACACTGAAGCTTTCTTT | TRBJ1-1 | TRBV27 | NA | NA
CASSPPAGGNEQFF | TGTGCCAGCAGCCCCCCCGCAGGGGGCAATGAGCAGTTCTTC | TRBJ2-1 | TRBV3-1 | NA | TRBD1
CSASRQGYGYTF | TGCAGTGCTAGCCGTCAGGGGTATGGCTACACCTTC | TRBJ1-2 | TRBV20-1 | NA | NA
CASSLISLGGGYHNEQFF | TGTGCCAGCAGTTTAATTAGTCTGGGCGGGGGCTACCACAATGAGCAGTTCTTC | TRBJ2-1 | TRBV12-3/TRBV12-4 | NA | NA
CASSLTPNRGTGELFF | TGTGCCAGCAGCTTAACGCCTAACAGGGGTACCGGGGAGCTGTTTTTT | TRBJ2-2 | TRBV7-3 | many | TRBD1
CASSDRTGTTESSTDTQYF | TGTGCCAGCAGCGATAGGACCGGGACTACAGAATCTAGCACAGATACGCAGTATTTT | TRBJ2-3 | TRBV28 | many | TRBD2
CASSYENTGWAEQFF | TGTGCCAGCAGTTACGAGAATACCGGCTGGGCTGAGCAGTTCTTC | TRBJ2-1 | TRBV6-2/TRBV6-3 | NA | NA
CATGRDYTDTQYF | TGTGCCACCGGCCGGGACTACACAGATACGCAGTATTTT | TRBJ2-3 | TRBV2 | many | TRBD2
CSAGESGTGGNIQYF | TGCAGTGCTGGAGAGTCCGGGACAGGGGGAAACATTCAGTACTTC | TRBJ2-4 | TRBV20-1 | few | TRBD1
CASSLHGGNTIYF | TGTGCCAGCAGCCTCCATGGGGGAAACACCATATATTTT | TRBJ1-3 | TRBV2 | NA | NA
CSVGLAGGGYNEQFF | TGCAGCGTGGGACTAGCGGGAGGTGGGTACAATGAGCAGTTCTTC | TRBJ2-1 | TRBV29-1 | NA | TRBD2
CASRSDSLAKNIQYF | TGTGCCAGCAGGTCAGACAGCCTAGCCAAAAACATTCAGTACTTC | TRBJ2-4 | TRBV6-2/TRBV6-3 | NA | NA
CSAYTVNTEAFF | TGCAGTGCTTACACGGTGAACACTGAAGCTTTCTTT | TRBJ1-1 | TRBV20-1 | many | NA
CASSTGQGKNRQAGGPSYNEQYF | TGTGCCAGCAGTACCGGACAGGGGAAAAATCGACAAGCGGGAGGGCCGTCCTACAATGAGCAGTACTTC | TRBJ2-7 | TRBV6-1 | NA | NA
CASSQLNSNQPQHF | TGTGCCAGCAGCCAACTCAATAGCAATCAGCCCCAGCATTTT | TRBJ1-5 | TRBV7-9 | NA | NA
CSVDGTSGRENPVETQYF | TGCAGCGTAGACGGGACTAGCGGGAGAGAAAACCCGGTGGAGACCCAGTACTTC | TRBJ2-5 | TRBV29-1 | many | TRBD2
CSARDGTSGEQFF | TGCAGTGCTAGAGATGGCACTAGCGGTGAGCAGTTCTTC | TRBJ2-1 | TRBV20-1 | many | TRBD2
CSARDPGFGEKLFF | TGCAGTGCTAGAGATCCGGGGTTTGGGGAAAAACTGTTTTTT | TRBJ1-4 | TRBV20-1 | many | NA
CASSLAGDLHYEQYF | TGCGCCAGCAGCTTGGCGGGGGACCTACACTACGAGCAGTACTTC | TRBJ2-7 | TRBV5-1 | many | NA
CATSRDPWGGRNTIYF | TGTGCCACCAGCAGAGATCCGTGGGGCGGTAGAAACACCATATATTTT | TRBJ1-3 | TRBV15 | once | NA
CASSFMTLRANYGYTF | TGTGCCAGCAGTTTCATGACCTTACGAGCTAACTATGGCTACACCTTC | TRBJ1-2 | TRBV28 | NA | NA
CAISPGLAANEQFF | TGTGCCATCAGTCCGGGACTAGCGGCCAATGAGCAGTTCTTC | TRBJ2-1 | TRBV10-3 | many | TRBD2
CASSLIGSGQYF | TGTGCCAGCAGCCTTATCGGATCGGGGCAGTACTTC | TRBJ2-7 | TRBV5-8 | many | NA
CSATSTSRAYNEQFF | TGCAGTGCTACTAGCACTAGTCGGGCCTACAATGAGCAGTTCTTC | TRBJ2-1 | TRBV20-1 | many | NA
CASRLSSAGGTGELFF | TGTGCCAGCAGACTATCGTCTGCGGGAGGGACCGGGGAGCTGTTTTTT | TRBJ2-2 | TRBV7-2 | many | TRBD2
CASSWRVSGHRNEQFF | TGCGCCAGCAGCTGGAGAGTATCGGGACATAGAAATGAGCAGTTCTTC | TRBJ2-1 | TRBV5-1 | NA | NA
CSAANAGAATEAFF | TGCAGTGCTGCCAACGCGGGGGCCGCCACTGAAGCTTTCTTT | TRBJ1-1 | TRBV20-1 | NA | NA
CASSHLQGQGTGYTF | TGTGCCAGCAGCCACCTTCAGGGACAGGGAACCGGCTACACCTTC | TRBJ1-2 | TRBV5-5 | NA | TRBD1
CATSVAGKANEQFF | TGTGCCACCAGTGTGGCGGGAAAGGCCAATGAGCAGTTCTTC | TRBJ2-1 | TRBV24-1 | few | NA
CSVMGGWTGNTEAFF | TGCAGCGTTATGGGAGGTTGGACAGGAAACACTGAAGCTTTCTTT | TRBJ1-1 | TRBV29-1 | NA | TRBD1
CASSRQNPYEQYF | TGTGCCAGCAGTCGACAGAACCCCTACGAGCAGTACTTC | TRBJ2-7 | TRBV28 | many | NA
CSVETRGDSYNEQFF | TGCAGCGTTGAAACTCGGGGGGACTCCTACAATGAGCAGTTCTTC | TRBJ2-1 | TRBV29-1 | many | TRBD2
CASSSQAGVVTDTQYF | TGTGCCAGCAGCTCCCAAGCGGGAGTGGTGACAGATACGCAGTATTTT | TRBJ2-3 | TRBV11-3 | many | TRBD2
CSARQRGGTEAFF | TGCAGTGCTAGACAAAGGGGGGGCACTGAAGCTTTCTTT | TRBJ1-1 | TRBV20-1 | NA | NA
CASSNAGAPNEQFF | TGTGCCAGCAGTAACGCGGGGGCCCCAAATGAGCAGTTCTTC | TRBJ2-1 | TRBV28 | many | NA
CAILKVPLNTEAFF | TGTGCCATCCTAAAGGTCCCCCTGAACACTGAAGCTTTCTTT | TRBJ1-1 | TRBV6-1 | many | NA
CATSDYQTSGRRNEQFF | TGTGCCACCAGTGATTACCAGACTAGCGGGAGGCGAAATGAGCAGTTCTTC | TRBJ2-1 | TRBV24-1 | NA | TRBD2
CASSPLGATEGDTQYF | TGCGCCAGCAGCCCGTTAGGGGCTACTGAAGGTGATACGCAGTATTTT | TRBJ2-3 | TRBV5-1 | many | NA
CASSYGPGINTGELFF | TGTGCCAGCAGTTACGGACCAGGGATTAACACCGGGGAGCTGTTTTTT | TRBJ2-2 | TRBV6-2/TRBV6-3 | once | NA
CASSLVPGQGSGTQYF | TGTGCCAGCAGTTTAGTCCCGGGACAGGGGTCAGGTACGCAGTATTTT | TRBJ2-3 | TRBV27 | many | TRBD1